These T cell receptor beta chains were read from a single sample in a study of cytomegalovirus exposure and HLA in healthy donors. Method: immunoSEQ multiplex PCR; TCRdb's copy keeps in-frame clones and lacks some. The sample totals about 200,000 clones; its top ten clones hold 0.65% to 0.75%. Material: PBMCs. These receptors were obtained from a boy between 10 and 17 years old in good health and CMV-seronegative. CDR3s leave out the opening cysteine and the closing phenylalanine or tryptophan.

v_gene | CDR3aa
TRBV5-8 | ASSFWGQQGSGEKLF
TRBV30 | AWSVQGYIGGYT
TRBV7-2 | ASSPRLAGRYQETQY
TRBV7-2 | ASSLEGSGGGHWTQY
TRBV4-1 | ASSLSLTGDRGEQY
TRBV9 | ASSPTGFSGNTIY
TRBV7-3 | ASSAGQGADDGYT
TRBV18 | ASSPPGHEKLF
TRBV5-1 | ASSDGSLFNYGYT
TRBV7-2 | ASSYHYGGAETQY
TRBV10-1 | ASSETGMATEAF
TRBV7-2 | ASSPQQGMTDTQY
TRBV4-1 | ASSSGASGVSYNEQF
TRBV27 | ASSFKNTGELF
TRBV7-2 | ASSLVPIDQF
TRBV29-1 | SASTVGVTGELF
TRBV27 | ASSPGQIMNTEAF
TRBV19 | ASSIGRRRGYQETQY
TRBV29-1 | SVPLKGGEETQY
TRBV29-1 | SASSGGNTGELF
TRBV19 | ASSTNILGPAYEQY
TRBV2 | ASSTTGGGGDTQY
TRBV5-1 | ASSLDGQPF
TRBV5-6 | ASSLGQGRIYGYT
TRBV7-2 | ASSLGGLQPQH
TRBV6-4 | ASSEGRGSTEAF
TRBV6-1 | ASSPPPGGYT
TRBV9 | ASSVADTQY
TRBV11-1 | ASSKGTVTQETQY
TRBV5-6 | ASQARREQY
TRBV5-1 | ASSQTSLKGGYT
TRBV11-2 | ASSLEGLSNYEQY
TRBV7-9 | ASTRTGVAEKLF
TRBV6-5 | ASGGNYGYT
TRBV7-3 | ASSPDPSGGYNEQF
TRBV6-5 | ASSYKGGNYEQY
TRBV29-1 | SVARQGAYNEQF
TRBV4-1 | ASSGGATTNEKLF
TRBV7-9 | ASSPPLQDGYT
TRBV6-1 | ASSDSGGNAEQF
TRBV5-5 | ASSAIQGPYEQY
TRBV4-1 | ASSPRQGIDYGYT
TRBV15 | ATSRARQGQPQH
TRBV15 | ATSGGTGAFAGASGANVLT
TRBV27 | ASSFPGGSYNEQF
TRBV30 | AGGDRGDYGYT
TRBV10-3 | AISESAAGKEQY
TRBV4-1 | ASSLGLQETQY
TRBV11-2 | ASSSRLAGEWGTDTQY
TRBV12-5 | ASGGDRASYT
TRBV4-2 | ASSQEGTGHGYT
TRBV2 | ASDSRGSYNEQF
TRBV28 | ASSLRGGVRGYT
TRBV11-1 | ASSFPSGGSGGDIQY